Described below is a single T cell receptor (beta chain) sequence and its context. The specificity of this receptor is unknown. No quality values exist for individual bases; no much larger clone is one base distant. The data belong to a study of blood T cell repertoires in COVID-19 (dated by TCRdb to the early 2020s). Notes on the research overall: Collaborator samples came from the United States, Italy and Spain and covered acute and convalescent phases of COVID-19. The prospective study material was composed of cDNA or gDNA derived from T cells, B-cell-depleted T cells, or PBMCs. Deeply sampled blood TCRbeta repertoires from subjects exposed to, actively infected with, or recovered from COVID-19 were included in the dataset. The repertoires were made available in a free public database intended to serve as a resource for research on the immune response to SARS-CoV-2. Samples were obtained from the ongoing ImmuneRACE study (first 160 participants) and from some 1,300 subjects provided by 6 global collaborators. Nearly every sample came with metadata listing a de-identified subject ID, COVID-19 status, age in years and sex. Where available, HLA class I and class II types were taken from metadata supplied by the sample provider and were not determined by assay-based typing.

Whole blood was collected in K2EDTA tubes by collaborating institutions according to the institutions' own protocols. For TCRbeta analysis, collaborators shipped samples in one of three forms: frozen whole blood, isolated PBMCs, or DNA extracted from either of those sample types. TCRbeta CDR3 regions were amplified from genomic DNA using the immunoSEQ Assay, a bias-controlled multiplex PCR. On the authors' methods: The number of nucleated cells in each sample was estimated by amplification of reference gene primers within the assay. Sequence reads were collapsed and filtered to measure the absolute abundance of every unique TCRbeta CDR3 rearrangement. Productive Simpson clonality was computed per sample as the square root of Simpson's diversity index over productive rearrangements. TCRdb re-hosts the immuneACCESS table, in-frame sequences only. Its copies lack some clones; in the studies checked, an unresolved V gene accounts for under half of them, and the cause for the rest is not known. V and J calls and clone size are as listed in that table; D and trimming were resolved from the DNA. Present in this sample are approximately 190,000 clones, 87% of which were seen just once. About 22% of the sample belongs to the ten largest clones.

CDR1 and CDR2, looked up from the germline V gene, are SGHTA and FQGTGA. Clipping removes 0 bases from V and 0 bases from J, with 4 as the unmatched junction base count. Counted from cysteine to phenylalanine, this CDR3 has 19 amino acids. The DNA shown is the 57-base CDR3, in frame from base 1. Study-wide findings and limitations: How much clinical and demographic metadata was included differed by source and by participant, and the metadata was provided uncurated.

This TCR came from a man aged 55-75 years with active or convalescent COVID-19. The sequence links TRBV7-3 to TRBJ2-1; 14 nucleotides in the junction match TRBD2. What was sequenced was peripheral blood. The CDR3 protein: CASSLTGLAGVPSYNEQFF. Read as DNA, the sequence is TGTGCCAGCAGCTTAACGGGACTAGCGGGGGTGCCCTCCTACAATGAGCAGTTCTTC.